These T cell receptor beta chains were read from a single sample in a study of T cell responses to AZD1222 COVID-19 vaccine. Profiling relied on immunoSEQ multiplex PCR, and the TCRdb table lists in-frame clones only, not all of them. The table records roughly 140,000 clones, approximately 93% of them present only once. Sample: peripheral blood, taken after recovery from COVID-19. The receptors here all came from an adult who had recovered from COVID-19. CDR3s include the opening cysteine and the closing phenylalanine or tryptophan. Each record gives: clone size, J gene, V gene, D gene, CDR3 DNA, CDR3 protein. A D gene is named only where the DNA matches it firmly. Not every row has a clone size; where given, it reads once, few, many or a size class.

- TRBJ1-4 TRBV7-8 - TGTGCCAGCAGCTTAGGGGTAAAGGCGGGGGCTAATGAAAAACTGTTTTTT CASSLGVKAGANEKLFF
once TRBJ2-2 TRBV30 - TGTGCCTGGAGTGTTCAGGGGCGAGGGGAGCTGTTTTTT CAWSVQGRGELFF
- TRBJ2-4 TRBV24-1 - TGTGCCACCAAACAGGGCTTGAAAAACATTCAGTACTTC CATKQGLKNIQYF
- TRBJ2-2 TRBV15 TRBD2 TGTGCCACCAGCAGAGATCTAGCGGGGTACACCGGGGAGCTGTTTTTT CATSRDLAGYTGELFF
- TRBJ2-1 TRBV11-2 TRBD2 TGTGCCAGCAGCTTAGGTTGGGGGGGTTCCTACAATGAGCAGTTCTTC CASSLGWGGSYNEQFF
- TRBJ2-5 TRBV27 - TGTGCCAGTGCCACTGGACAGCTCCAAGAGACCCAGTACTTC CASATGQLQETQYF
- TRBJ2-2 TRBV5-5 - TGTGCCAGCAGCTTGGGGATCAGCACCGGGGAGCTGTTTTTT CASSLGISTGELFF
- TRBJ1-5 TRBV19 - TGTGCCAGTAGTATAGGGCAGATCCATAGCAATCAGCCCCAGCATTTT CASSIGQIHSNQPQHF
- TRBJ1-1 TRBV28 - TGTGCCAGCATCATATCCCGGGACTTAAAAGACACTGAAGCTTTCTTT CASIISRDLKDTEAFF
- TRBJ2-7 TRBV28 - TGTGCCAGCAGTTTCGAGGGCCTGGGATACGAGCAGTACTTC CASSFEGLGYEQYF
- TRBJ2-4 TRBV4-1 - TGCGCCAGCAGCCAAGAGGGGCAGATAGCCAAAAACATTCAGTACTTC CASSQEGQIAKNIQYF
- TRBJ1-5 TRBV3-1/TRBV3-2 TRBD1 TGTGCCAGCAGCCAAGGTTGGGACAGGGTTGGTCAGCCCCAGCATTTT CASSQGWDRVGQPQHF
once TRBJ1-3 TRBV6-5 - TGTGCCAGCAGTCTAACAGGGATTGGAAACACCATATATTTT CASSLTGIGNTIYF
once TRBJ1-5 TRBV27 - TGTGCCAGCAGTTACGGATCAAATCAGCCCCAGCATTTT CASSYGSNQPQHF
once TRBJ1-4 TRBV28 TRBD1 TGTGCCAGCAGTTCCCGGCGCCCAGGGGGTGGTGAAAAACTGTTTTTT CASSSRRPGGGEKLFF
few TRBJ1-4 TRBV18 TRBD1 TGTGCCAGCTCACCGGGGACAGGGATACGTACTAATGAAAAACTGTTTTTT CASSPGTGIRTNEKLFF
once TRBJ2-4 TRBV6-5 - TGTGCCAGCAGTTACGACAGACAACAAAACATTCAGTACTTC CASSYDRQQNIQYF
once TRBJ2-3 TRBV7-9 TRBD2 TGTGCCAGCAGCTCGGGACTAGCGGAATACACAGATACGCAGTATTTT CASSSGLAEYTDTQYF
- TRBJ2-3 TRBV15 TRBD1 TGTGCCACCAGCAGAGGACAGGGAATAGATACGCAGTATTTT CATSRGQGIDTQYF
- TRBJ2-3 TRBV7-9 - TGTGCCAGCAGCTTAGCCGGGAGAGGCACAGATACGCAGTATTTT CASSLAGRGTDTQYF
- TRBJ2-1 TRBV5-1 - TGCGCCAGCAGCCGGGGGGCAGGGGGAGTCGCATCCAGCGATGAGCAGTTCTTC CASSRGAGGVASSDEQFF
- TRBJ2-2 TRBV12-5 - TGTGCTAGTGGTTCAACTGCCTCCGGGGAGCTGTTTTTT CASGSTASGELFF
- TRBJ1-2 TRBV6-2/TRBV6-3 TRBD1 TGTGCCAGCAGTTACTCACTCGCAGGGGGAGGCTATGGCTACACCTTC CASSYSLAGGGYGYTF
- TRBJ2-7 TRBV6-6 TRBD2 TGTGCCAGCAGCGGGGGGAGACCTTCCTACGAGCAGTACTTC CASSGGRPSYEQYF
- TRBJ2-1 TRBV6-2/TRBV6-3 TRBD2 TGTGCCAGCAGTAGCCTAGCGGGAGGTAGTAATGAGCAGTTCTTC CASSSLAGGSNEQFF
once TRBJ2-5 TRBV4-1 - TGCGCCCCAGCAGGGCAGCGGCCCCAAGAGACCCAGTACTTC CAPAGQRPQETQYF
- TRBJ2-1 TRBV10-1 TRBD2 TGCGCCAGCAGTGAGTCGAAGGGACTAGCGGGAGGAAATGAGCAGTTCTTC CASSESKGLAGGNEQFF
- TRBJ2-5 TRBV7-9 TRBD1 TGTGCCAGCAGCCGAGGACAGGGGGCTGGTGAGACCCAGTACTTC CASSRGQGAGETQYF
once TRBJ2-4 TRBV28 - TGTGCCAGCAGTTTATACGGACTGAAGTCGGACATTCAGTACTTC CASSLYGLKSDIQYF
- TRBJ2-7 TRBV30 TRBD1 TGTGCCTGGAGGGGGGACAGGGGGACGATCTACGAGCAGTACTTC CAWRGDRGTIYEQYF
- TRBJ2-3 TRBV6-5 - TGTGCCAGCAGTTTAATCCTAGGCACAGATACGCAGTATTTT CASSLILGTDTQYF
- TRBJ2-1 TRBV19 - TGTGCCAGTAGTATAGCGGGGGGCGCATACAATGAGCAGTTCTTC CASSIAGGAYNEQFF
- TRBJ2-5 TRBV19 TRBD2 TGTGCCAGTACCCCCGGGACTAGCGGGAACTTGTACCAAGAGACCCAGTACTTC CASTPGTSGNLYQETQYF
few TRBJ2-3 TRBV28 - TGTGCCAGCAGTCCCCGGGGTTACCGCCCCGGTAGCACAGATACGCAGTATTTT CASSPRGYRPGSTDTQYF
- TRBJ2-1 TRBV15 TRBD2 TGTGCCACCAGCAGAGAAACTAGCGGGAGGGCCTACAATGAGCAGTTCTTC CATSRETSGRAYNEQFF
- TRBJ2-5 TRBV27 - TGTGCCAGCAGTTTTGGACTCCAAGAGACCCAGTACTTC CASSFGLQETQYF
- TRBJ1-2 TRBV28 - TGTGCCAGCTCCCCCCTAACTAACTATGGCTACACCTTC CASSPLTNYGYTF
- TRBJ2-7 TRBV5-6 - TGTGCCAGCAGCCTGGGGGGACAGCAGTACTTC CASSLGGQQYF
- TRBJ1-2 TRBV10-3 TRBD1 TGTGCCATCAGTGAGGGAAGCCCCGGGGACAGGGTGAACCTTCACTATGGCTACACCTTC CAISEGSPGDRVNLHYGYTF
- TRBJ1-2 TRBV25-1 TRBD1 TGTGCCAGCAGTGGGACAGGAGCCTATGGCTACACCTTC CASSGTGAYGYTF
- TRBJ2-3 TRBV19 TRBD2 TGTGCCAGTAGTACTTGGACTAGCGGGGGCACAGATACGCAGTATTTT CASSTWTSGGTDTQYF
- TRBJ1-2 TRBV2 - TGTGCCAGCAGTGAAGAACAGAACTATGGCTACACCTTC CASSEEQNYGYTF
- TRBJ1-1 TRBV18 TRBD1 TGTGCCAGCTCACCTCGGGACAGCGAAGCTTTCTTT CASSPRDSEAFF
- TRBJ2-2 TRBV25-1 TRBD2 TGTGCCACCTTAGGGACTAGCGCGGCCGGGGAGCTGTTTTTT CATLGTSAAGELFF
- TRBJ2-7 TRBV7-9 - TGTGCCAGCAGCGCCACCTACGAGCAGTACTTC CASSATYEQYF
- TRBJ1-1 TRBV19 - TGTGCCAGTAGTTCCCCGCGACTTCCCCGGACTGAAGCTTTCTTT CASSSPRLPRTEAFF
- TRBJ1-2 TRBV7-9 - TGTGCCAGCAGCACGAGGACAGCTTATGGCTACACCTTC CASSTRTAYGYTF
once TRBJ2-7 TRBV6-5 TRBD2 TGTGCCACTATGATAGCGGGAGGGCCGTACGAGCAGTACTTC CATMIAGGPYEQYF
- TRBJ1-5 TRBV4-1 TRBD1 TGCGCCAGCAGCCAAGTTCCTCAACAGGGGGTCAAGCAGCCCCAGCATTTT CASSQVPQQGVKQPQHF
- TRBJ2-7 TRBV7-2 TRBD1 TGTGCCAGCAGCTCCGGGACAGGACCCTCCGAGCAGTACTTC CASSSGTGPSEQYF
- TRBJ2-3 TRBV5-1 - TGCGCCAGCAGTGTGATGATTCAGCTAAAAAGCACAGATACGCAGTATTTT CASSVMIQLKSTDTQYF
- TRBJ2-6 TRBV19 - TGTGCCAGTTCGGTATCTGGGGCCAACGTCCTGACTTTC CASSVSGANVLTF
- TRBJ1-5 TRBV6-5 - TGTGCCAGCAGTTACTCGGGGTTCAACCAGCCCCAGCATTTT CASSYSGFNQPQHF
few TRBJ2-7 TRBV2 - TGTGCCAGCAGGACGGCGTCCTACGAGCAGTACTTC CASRTASYEQYF
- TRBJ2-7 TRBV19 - TGTGCCAGTAGTGCTACAGGGCTGGAGCAGTACTTC CASSATGLEQYF